A single sample gave rise to the 28 T cell receptor beta chains below, sequenced in a study of Graves' ophthalmopathy and Graves' hyperthyroidism. For repertoire sequencing, the TCR beta CDR3 regions were amplified from RNA transcripts. First-round RT-PCR employed HTBI primers, with a second-round multiplex PCR after it. TCRdb called the multiplex PCR reads again in MiXCR, with one record for every CDR3 protein. The top ten clones hold around an eighth of a sample with 350,000 or so distinct CDR3 sequences, about a sixth of them seen once. The sample consisted of peripheral blood. The receptors stem from an adult man with Graves' ophthalmopathy.

The sample holds a few counts of this clonotype. A much more abundant neighbour one base away suggests this may be a read error. The CDR3 DNA reads TGCGTCAGCAGCCAAGACCGAGGGGGGCGGGCGCCCCAGCATTTT. Protein: CVSSQDRGGRAPQHF. The J gene is TRBJ1-5, the V gene TRBV4-3; possibly TRBD1 for D (6 bases). Germline CDR1 and CDR2: LGHNA and YSLEER. The CDR3 length is 15 residues.

This clonotype was seen repeatedly, ten times or more. This rearrangement joins TRBV10-3 to TRBJ1-3; 7 nucleotides agree with TRBD1. The V gene's germline CDR1 is ENHRY and CDR2 SYGVKD. Trimming cost V 10 bases and J 1 base; bases outside gene matches: 4. This CDR3 is 13 amino acids long. The DNA for the CDR3 is TGTGCCACCGTACAGGGGTCTGGAAACACCATATATTTT. Its protein product is CATVQGSGNTIYF.

This clonotype was seen repeatedly, ten times or more. The rearrangement uses TRBV9 and TRBJ2-5; TRBD1 aligns across 8 bases. The CDR3 spans 15 residues. The germline CDR1 and CDR2 sequences are SGDLS and YYNGEE. With V trimmed by 4 bases and J by 0 bases, 5 bases remained unmatched. CDR3 bases: TGTGCCAGCAGCTCAGGGGGCGGGAACCAAGAGACCCAGTACTTC. This encodes CASSSGGGNQETQYF.

This clonotype was detected only once. The J gene is TRBJ2-5, the V gene TRBV3-1; D possibly corresponds to TRBD2 (5 bases). Trimming shortened V by 1 base and J by 3 bases, and 15 bases separated the two germline ends. The CDR3 spans 16 residues. Germline V CDR1 and CDR2: LGHDT, YNNKEL (reference sequence). This CDR3 reads CASSQVFGIREETQYF. The CDR3 DNA follows: TGTGCCAGCAGCCAAGTCTTCGGGATTAGAGAAGAGACCCAGTACTTC.

The chain carries TRBV10-3 and TRBJ1-2, with TRBD1 matching over 8 bases. Trimming at V came to 4 bases and at J to 7 bases, leaving 20 bases not matched to a gene. Germline V gene data show CDR1 as ENHRY and CDR2 as SYGVKD. CDR3 length: 18 amino acids. The chain's CDR3 is CAISGHGTGPPRLLGYTF. The CDR3 DNA reads TGTGCCATCAGTGGGCACGGGACAGGTCCTCCCCGACTTCTTGGCTACACCTTC.

The CDR3 DNA reads as TGTGCCAGCAGTGCGTCGATCCAAGAGACCCAGTACTTC. This encodes CASSASIQETQYF. The chain joins TRBV2 to TRBJ2-5; no reliable D call. There are 13 residues in the CDR3. CDR1 and CDR2 from the germline V gene are SNHLY and FYNNEI. V lost 4 bases and J 1 base, leaving 7 bases between the germline ends.

This clonotype was seen ten or more times. The CDR3 end shows no conserved phenylalanine or tryptophan, and so a read error is likely. V usage is TRBV6-2 or TRBV6-3 and J usage is TRBJ1-5; possibly TRBD1 for D (6 bases). The CDR3 extends over 16 amino acids. The germline gives CDR1 MNHEY, CDR2 SVGEGT. V was pared by 0 bases and J by 1 base, with 10 bases between. The CDR3 coding sequence is TGTGCCAGCAGTTACTCACAGGGATTGAGCAATCAGCCCCAGCATCTT. It codes for CASSYSQGLSNQPQHL.

The gene calls are TRBV15 and TRBJ2-5; D uncertain. This CDR3 has 13 amino acids. Looked up from germline, CDR1 is LNHNV and CDR2 is YYDKDF (reference sequence). The V end was cut by 0 bases, the J end by 3 bases, with 5 bases between. CDR3 sequence (DNA): TGTGCCACCAGCAGAGATCCGAAAGAGACCCAGTACTTC. This gives the protein CATSRDPKETQYF.

This clonotype was counted many times. The chain combines TRBV29-1 with TRBJ2-7, with a tentative D call TRBD1 (5 bases). The CDR3 is 15 residues long. Germline CDR1 SQVTM, CDR2 ANQGSEA. V lost 4 bases and J lost 2, with 18 bases in between. The CDR3 region is CSVGLQGGHPYEQYF. CDR3 sequence (DNA): TGCAGCGTTGGACTGCAGGGCGGACATCCCTACGAGCAGTACTTC.

This clonotype came up many times. The chain recombines TRBV7-2 with TRBJ2-5; no clear D. CDR3 length: 13 amino acids. V lost 3 bases and J lost 0, with 5 bases in between. CDR1 and CDR2 (germline): SGHTA, FQGNSA. The CDR3 DNA reads TGTGCCAGCAGCTTTGGACACCAAGAGACCCAGTACTTC. This codes for CASSFGHQETQYF.

This clonotype was picked up many times. The chain carries TRBV6-5 and TRBJ2-2, with TRBD2 matching 10 bases. CDR1 and CDR2 from the germline V gene are MNHEY and SVGAGI. This CDR3 has 17 amino acids. V was clipped by 2 bases and J by 2 bases; unmatched bases: 5. The CDR3 spells CASSYGLAGGNTGELFF. The DNA of the CDR3 is TGTGCCAGCAGTTACGGGTTAGCGGGGGGAAACACCGGGGAGCTGTTTTTT.

This clonotype was counted at least ten times. The chain is built from TRBV12-3 or TRBV12-4 and TRBJ2-2; 9 bases are shared with TRBD2. The CDR3 has 18 residues. Trimming cost V 4 bases and J 3 bases; bases outside gene matches: 12. CDR3 in amino acids: CASSSPLLSGSHTGELFF. CDR3 bases: TGTGCCAGCAGTTCTCCATTACTTAGCGGGAGCCACACCGGGGAGCTGTTTTTT.

This clonotype was seen repeatedly, ten times or more. The gene calls are TRBV27 and TRBJ2-5, with TRBD1 matching over 10 bases. Looked up from germline, CDR1 is MNHEY and CDR2 is SMNVEV (reference sequence). The CDR3 consists of 15 residues. Trimming at V came to 5 bases and at J to 3 bases, leaving 6 bases not matched to a gene. CDR3 DNA sequence: TGTGCCAGCAGTACAGACAGGGGGCTCGAAGAGACCCAGTACTTC. Protein sequence: CASSTDRGLEETQYF.

Worth noting for this clonotype: Just one base apart from a much larger clone, this may be a read error. The gene calls are TRBV2 and TRBJ1-2; the D gene is possibly TRBD1 (5 bases). The CDR3 sequence is 15 residues long. Germline CDR1 and CDR2: SNHLY and FYNNEI. The CDR3 is CASREDSAPNYGCTF. The CDR3 DNA follows: TGTGCCAGCAGGGAAGACAGCGCGCCTAACTATGGCTGCACCTTC.

This clonotype was found many times. V is TRBV6-2 or TRBV6-3 and J is TRBJ1-5; D possibly corresponds to TRBD1 (6 bases). Per the germline V gene, CDR1 is MNHEY and CDR2 is SVGEGT. With 7 bases removed from V and 3 bases from J, the gap between germline ends came to 10 bases. This CDR3 is built from 13 residues. The CDR3 bases are TGTGCCAGCAACAGGGCCAACAATCAGCCCCAGCATTTT. Translation gives CASNRANNQPQHF.

This clonotype came up many times. The chain joins TRBV24-1 to TRBJ2-5; D is perhaps TRBD2 (6 bases). The CDR3 spans 15 residues. The germline V gene encodes CDR1 KGHDR and CDR2 SFDVKD. V gave up 4 bases and J gave up 5 bases, with 16 bases separating them. CDR3 in amino acids: CATSDPASVGETQYF. The CDR3 DNA follows: TGTGCCACCAGTGACCCGGCTAGCGTGGGGGAGACCCAGTACTTC.

This clonotype appeared many times. The chain combines TRBV20-1 with TRBJ2-2, with 12 positions matching TRBD2. This CDR3 region has 19 residues. From germline, CDR1 is DFQATT and CDR2 SNEGSKA (reference sequence). V dropped 2 bases and J dropped 3; count of bases not matched to a gene: 13. The DNA for the CDR3 is TGCAGTGCTAGACCCCCTAGCGGGAGGGCCGATCCGGACACCGGGGAGCTGTTTTTT. Amino acid sequence: CSARPPSGRADPDTGELFF.

At least ten counts were recorded for this clonotype. The rearrangement links TRBV4-1 to TRBJ2-7; D may be TRBD2 (5 bases). Per the germline V gene, CDR1 is MGHRA and CDR2 is YSYEKL. The CDR3 consists of 17 residues. The V and J ends lost 0 bases and 1 base respectively, with 16 bases between them. CDR3 coding DNA: TGCGCCAGCAGCCAAGACCGCCCTTGGACTCATTCCTACGAGCAGTACTTC. Its protein product is CASSQDRPWTHSYEQYF.

This clonotype has ten or more counts. CDR3 sequence (DNA): TGTGCCAGCATCCTTGGAGGTGGCTACACCTTC. This gives the protein CASILGGGYTF. The genes are TRBV12-3 or TRBV12-4 and TRBJ1-2; no clear D gene. With 7 bases removed from V and 7 bases from J, the gap between germline ends came to 10 bases. The CDR3 length is 11 residues.

This clonotype was seen ten or more times. This CDR3 reads CASSRGQGHEKLFF. CDR3 coding DNA: TGTGCCAGCAGCCGTGGACAGGGGCATGAAAAACTGTTTTTT. The chain couples TRBV7-8 to TRBJ1-4; the match to TRBD1 covers 9 bases. J was trimmed by 6 bases and V by 5 bases; bases with no gene match: 4. This CDR3 is built from 14 residues. Germline V gives CDR1 SGHVS, CDR2 FQNEAQ.

There are many counts of this clonotype. V is TRBV15 and J is TRBJ2-5; TRBD2 agrees at 10 bases. CDR1 and CDR2 (germline): LNHNV, YYDKDF (reference sequence). V lost 0 bases and J lost 5; bases outside the gene matches: 6. The CDR3 sequence is 16 residues long. CDR3 sequence reads: CATSRDRSSGGETQYF. CDR3 sequence (DNA): TGTGCCACCAGCAGAGATCGGTCTAGCGGGGGCGAGACCCAGTACTTC.

This clonotype showed up many times. The V and J genes are TRBV6-1 and TRBJ1-5; maybe TRBD1 (5 bases). The CDR3 sequence is 14 residues long. Germline CDR1 is MNHNS and CDR2 is SASEGT. V dropped 0 bases and J dropped 6 bases, with 9 bases sitting between them. CDR3 protein: CASSEAGGGQPQHF. The CDR3 DNA follows: TGTGCCAGCAGTGAAGCCGGGGGAGGTCAGCCCCAGCATTTT.

Of note for this clonotype: One end of the junction fails to match germline, which may point to a read error. The J gene is TRBJ2-7, the V gene TRBV7-2, with 7 bases that match TRBD2. The CDR3 totals 14 residues. Germline CDR1 is SGHTA and CDR2 is FQGNSA. Here the CDR3 reads CASKRGGSTYGQYF. In nucleotides, the CDR3 is TGTGCTTCTAAGCGGGGAGGAAGTACCTACGGGCAGTACTTC.

J is TRBJ2-7 and V is TRBV20-1; D not resolved. V gave up 2 bases and J gave up 2 bases, with 10 bases separating them. The CDR3 extends over 13 amino acids. Germline CDR1 reads DFQATT; CDR2 reads SNEGSKA (reference sequence). The DNA for the CDR3 is TGCAGTGCTAGACTGGGCGGAACCTACGAGCAGTACTTC. It codes for CSARLGGTYEQYF.

This clonotype was detected many times. The V and J genes are TRBV18 and TRBJ2-7; D remains ambiguous. The V end lost 2 bases, the J end lost 0 bases, and 11 bases lay between the germline ends. This CDR3 is built from 15 residues. The germline CDR1 and CDR2 sequences are KGHSH and LQKENI. CDR3 bases: TGTGCCAGCTCACCATCGTGGCAGCTCTCCTACGAGCAGTACTTC. It specifies CASSPSWQLSYEQYF.

This clonotype occurred many times. The chain joins TRBV7-9 to TRBJ2-7; D is undetermined. V was shortened by 5 bases and J by 2 bases, with 7 bases between the two germline ends. Per the germline V gene, CDR1 is SEHNR and CDR2 is FQNEAQ (reference sequence). This CDR3 has 12 amino acids. The CDR3 region is CASSLGTYEQYF. CDR3 nucleotides: TGTGCCAGCAGCCTCGGCACCTACGAGCAGTACTTC.

This clonotype was found many times. This chain joins TRBV30 and TRBJ1-2, with a weak D call TRBD1 (6 bases). The CDR3 is made up of 16 amino acids. Germline assignment: CDR1 GTSNPN and CDR2 SVGIG (reference sequence). Deletions cut 3 bases from V and 0 bases from J, with 17 bases between. The CDR3 region has the DNA TGTGCCTGGAGGGGGACACCGCGGGCGACTAACTATGGCTACACCTTC. The encoded protein is CAWRGTPRATNYGYTF.

In this sample, this clonotype turned up many times. The chain is built from TRBV7-2 and TRBJ1-2, with D possibly matching TRBD1 (6 bases). Between the trimmed V and J ends, which lost 5 bases and 7 bases, there was a span of 20 bases. This CDR3 spans 15 amino acids. Germline V gene sequence: CDR1 SGHTA, CDR2 FQGNSA. This CDR3 is CASSPTSGAIIGYTF. The CDR3 coding sequence is TGTGCCAGCAGCCCGACCTCGGGGGCGATAATTGGCTACACCTTC.